The present T cell receptor beta chain was sequenced within a study of beta chain features in type 1 diabetes (dated by TCRdb to the late 2010s). With regard to the full study: Patients and healthy donors did not differ in mean age, gender distribution, total cell number or subset yield. Across all samples, 90 million to 130 million sorted cells were examined, and cell number per subset correlated strongly with RNA yield. In the study, TCRB repertoires of sorted circulating CD4+ T cell subsets from recently diagnosed type 1 diabetes patients were compared with those of matched healthy donors. Regulatory and stem cell-like memory subsets were isolated from only 8 patients and about eight healthy donors, whereas naive and central memory subsets came from all 30 or so donors.

A single peripheral blood draw of approximately 100 mL on average was collected from each donor into heparinised tubes. A BD FACSAria II and a panel including CD45RO, CCR7, CD25, CD127, CD95 and CD27 were used to sort naive, central memory, regulatory and stem cell-like memory CD4+ T cells. A purity above 98% was achieved for all sorted populations. PBMCs were isolated right away by Lymphoprep density gradient centrifugation and were stained directly, without culture. So that batch effects would be minimized, each experiment stained and sorted samples in pairs, pairing one healthy donor with one patient. Remarks on this clone: Its antigen specificity is not known. No much larger clone exists at a distance of one base, and base qualities are not known.

The entire amount of isolated RNA was reverse transcribed using the High Capacity cDNA Reverse Transcription Kit, so the sequenced TCRB transcripts were expressed ones. Naive, central memory and regulatory T cell samples underwent deep immunoSEQ sequencing, averaging approximately 3.3 million total reads per sample. Sorted cells were lysed in RLT buffer, and RNA was extracted using DNase-treated RNeasy Micro or Mini kits according to cell number. To prevent cross-contamination, every cell subset was processed on its own, while patient and healthy donor samples were processed together. The immunoSEQ multiplex PCR was used to amplify TCRB sequences from cDNA, generating 87-bp fragments that spanned the CDR3 region. Amplicons were sequenced on the Illumina HiSeq platform. The study's own analysis went as follows. Synthetic template baselines were used to correct PCR bias computationally, reads within Hamming distance 2 were collapsed, and singletons that could not be merged were discarded. By aligning reads against IMGT, V, D and J genes, CDR3 length, and insertions or deletions at six rearrangement sites were assigned. Within each subset, clonotype counts were normalized to the number of sorted cells before true diversity and Gini coefficients were calculated with the tcR R package. The overlap coefficient, calculated on TCRB nucleotide sequences, was used to measure repertoire sharing. TCRdb limited this immuneACCESS table to in-frame rearrangements with V and J called. A share of clones is missing; checked studies link under half to unresolved V genes, and the rest is unexplained. D and trimming were read from the DNA, whereas the V and J calls and clone size are those reported in that table. The sample table shows 100,000 to 150,000 clones, and roughly 10% are seen once. The ten largest clones add up to over 0.6% of the sample.

The full study reports these points: PCR might favor shorter templates, but patient and control samples were amplified and corrected together, so any skew would affect both groups equally. In all four CD4+ subsets, TCRB CDR3 length was moderately but significantly shorter in type 1 diabetes patients. Because the HLA sub-analyses included only small numbers of individuals, any influence of HLA type on TCRB rearrangement was left unresolved. Naive, central memory and regulatory TCRB repertoires appeared more similar among patients than among healthy donors. Patients with type 1 diabetes made fewer insertions and deleted more nucleotides at VDJ recombination sites, implying thymic rearrangement abnormalities. Because cDNA rather than genomic DNA was sequenced, highly expressing activated cells could have been over-represented, although no difference in activation and CD3 levels was found between groups.

Reading the germline V gene gives CDR1 SGHDT and CDR2 YYEEEE. Unmatched junction bases come to 10, with V trimmed by 4 bases and J by 9 bases. The CDR3 runs 15 residues from the cysteine to the phenylalanine. Solely the CDR3 DNA is kept, with 45 bases framed from the first base. The chain is made from TRBV5-6 and TRBJ1-6, with 7 junctional bases fitting TRBD1. This clonotype originated in a man younger than 40 with type 1 diabetes. The sequencing sample was made of central memory CD4+ T cells from blood. The CDR3 has the sequence CASSIPGQRVSPLHF. The base sequence is TGTGCCAGCAGCATCCCGGGACAGAGGGTTTCACCCCTCCACTTT.